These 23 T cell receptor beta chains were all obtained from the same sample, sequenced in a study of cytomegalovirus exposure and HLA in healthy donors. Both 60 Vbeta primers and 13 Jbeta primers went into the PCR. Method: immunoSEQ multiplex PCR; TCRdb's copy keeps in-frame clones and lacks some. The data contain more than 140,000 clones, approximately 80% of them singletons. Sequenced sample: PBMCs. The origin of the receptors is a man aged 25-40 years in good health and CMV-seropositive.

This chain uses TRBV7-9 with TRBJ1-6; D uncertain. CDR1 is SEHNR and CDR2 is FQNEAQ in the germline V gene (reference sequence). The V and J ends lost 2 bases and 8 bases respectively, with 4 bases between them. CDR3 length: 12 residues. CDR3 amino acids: CASSLPYSPLHF. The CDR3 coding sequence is TGTGCCAGCAGCTTACCATATTCACCCCTCCACTTT.

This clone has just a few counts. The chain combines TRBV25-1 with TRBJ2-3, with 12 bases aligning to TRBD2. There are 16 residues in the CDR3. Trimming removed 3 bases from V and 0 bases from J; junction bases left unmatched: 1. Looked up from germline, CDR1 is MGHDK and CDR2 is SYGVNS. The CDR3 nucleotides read TGTGCCAGCAGTGAGGGGACTAGCGGGAGCACAGATACGCAGTATTTT. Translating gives CASSEGTSGSTDTQYF.

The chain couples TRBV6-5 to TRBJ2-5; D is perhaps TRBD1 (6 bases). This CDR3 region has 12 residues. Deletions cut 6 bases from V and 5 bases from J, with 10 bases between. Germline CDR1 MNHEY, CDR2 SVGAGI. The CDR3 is CASSQGFETQYF. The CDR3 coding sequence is TGTGCCAGCAGCCAGGGGTTTGAGACCCAGTACTTC.

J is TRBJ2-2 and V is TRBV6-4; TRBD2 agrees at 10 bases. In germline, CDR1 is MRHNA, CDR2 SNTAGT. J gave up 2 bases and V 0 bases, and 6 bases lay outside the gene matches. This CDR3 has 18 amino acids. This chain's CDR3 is CASSDSFRTSGNTGELFF. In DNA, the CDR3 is TGTGCCAGCAGTGACTCTTTCAGGACTAGCGGAAACACCGGGGAGCTGTTTTTT.

The CDR3 DNA sequence: TGTGCCAGCAGCTTGCCGGGCTATGGCTACACCTTC. Encoded protein: CASSLPGYGYTF. V and J are TRBV7-9 and TRBJ1-2; D is unclear. Germline values: CDR1 SEHNR, CDR2 FQNEAQ (reference sequence). The CDR3 is 12 residues long. V was pared by 3 bases and J by 4 bases, with 6 bases between.

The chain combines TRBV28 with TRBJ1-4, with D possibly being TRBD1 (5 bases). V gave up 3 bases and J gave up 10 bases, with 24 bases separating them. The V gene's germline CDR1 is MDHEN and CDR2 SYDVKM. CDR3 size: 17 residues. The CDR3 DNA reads TGTGCCAGCAGTTTCCCCCCCCGAGTCCGGACCCAGGGAAAACTGTTTTTT. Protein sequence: CASSFPPRVRTQGKLFF.

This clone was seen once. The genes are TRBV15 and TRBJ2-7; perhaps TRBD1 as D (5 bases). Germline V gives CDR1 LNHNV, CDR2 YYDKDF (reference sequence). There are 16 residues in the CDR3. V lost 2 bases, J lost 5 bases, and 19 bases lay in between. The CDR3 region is CATSRPSRQLSNEQYF. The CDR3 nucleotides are TGTGCCACCAGCAGACCTTCGCGACAGCTGTCTAACGAGCAGTACTTC.

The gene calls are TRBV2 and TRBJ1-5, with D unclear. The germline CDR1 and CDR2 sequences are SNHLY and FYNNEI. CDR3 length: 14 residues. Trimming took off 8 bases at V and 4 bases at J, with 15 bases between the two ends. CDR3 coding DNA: TGTGCCAGCCTCCCGGACGGGAGGAATCAGCCCCAGCATTTT. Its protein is CASLPDGRNQPQHF.

The CDR3 is CASSHGHGTSGRRSYEQYF. CDR3 nucleotide sequence: TGCGCCAGCAGCCACGGGCACGGGACTAGCGGGAGAAGATCCTACGAGCAGTACTTC. The gene calls are TRBV4-1 and TRBJ2-5; TRBD2 agrees at 14 bases. Matching the DNA end better, TRBJ2-7 makes the J call doubtful. The germline gives CDR1 MGHRA, CDR2 YSYEKL. The CDR3 extends over 19 amino acids.

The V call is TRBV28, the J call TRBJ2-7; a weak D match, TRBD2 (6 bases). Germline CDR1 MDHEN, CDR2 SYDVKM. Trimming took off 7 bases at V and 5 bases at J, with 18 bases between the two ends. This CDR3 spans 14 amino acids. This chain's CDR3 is CASKKREFGDEQYF. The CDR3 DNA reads TGTGCCAGCAAAAAACGGGAGTTTGGCGACGAGCAGTACTTC.

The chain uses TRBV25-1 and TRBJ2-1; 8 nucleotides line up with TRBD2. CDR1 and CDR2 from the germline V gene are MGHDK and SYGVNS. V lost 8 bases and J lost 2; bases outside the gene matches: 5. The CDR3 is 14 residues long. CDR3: CASDGGGPYNEQFF. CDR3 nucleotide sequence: TGTGCCAGCGACGGGGGGGGACCCTACAATGAGCAGTTCTTC.

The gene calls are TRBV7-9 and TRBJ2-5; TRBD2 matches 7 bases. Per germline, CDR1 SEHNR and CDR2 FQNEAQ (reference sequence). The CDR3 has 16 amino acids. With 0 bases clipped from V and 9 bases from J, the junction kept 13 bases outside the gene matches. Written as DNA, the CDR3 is TGTGCCAGCAGCTTAGCGGAGGTTCCGGGCCGGGGGGCCCAGTACTTC. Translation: CASSLAEVPGRGAQYF.

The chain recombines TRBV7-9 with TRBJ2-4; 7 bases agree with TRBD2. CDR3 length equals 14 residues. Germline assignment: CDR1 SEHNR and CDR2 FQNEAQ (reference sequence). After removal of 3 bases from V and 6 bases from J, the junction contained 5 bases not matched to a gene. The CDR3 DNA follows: TGTGCCAGCAGCTTCGGACTAGAGAGAAACATTCAGTACTTC. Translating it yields CASSFGLERNIQYF.

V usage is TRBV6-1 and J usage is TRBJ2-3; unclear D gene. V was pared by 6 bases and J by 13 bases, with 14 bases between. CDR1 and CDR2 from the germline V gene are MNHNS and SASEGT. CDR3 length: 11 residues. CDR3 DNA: TGTGCCAGCAGGGATCGGCAGGTGGAGTATTTT. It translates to CASRDRQVEYF.

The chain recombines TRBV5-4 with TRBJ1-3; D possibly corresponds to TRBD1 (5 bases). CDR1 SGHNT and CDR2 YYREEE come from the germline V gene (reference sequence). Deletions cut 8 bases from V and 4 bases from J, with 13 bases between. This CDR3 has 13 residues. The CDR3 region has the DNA TGTGCCAGTACCGACAGTTACGGAAACACCATATATTTT. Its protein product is CASTDSYGNTIYF.

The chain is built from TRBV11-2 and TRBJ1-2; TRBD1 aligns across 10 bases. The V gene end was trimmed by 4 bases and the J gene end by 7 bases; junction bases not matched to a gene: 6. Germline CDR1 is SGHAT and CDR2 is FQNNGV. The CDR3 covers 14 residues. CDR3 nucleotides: TGTGCCAGCAGCTCCCGGGACAGGGGACGTGGCTACACCTTC. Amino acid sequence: CASSSRDRGRGYTF. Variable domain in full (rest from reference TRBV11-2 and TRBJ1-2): EAGVAQSPRYKIIEKRQSVAFWCNPISGHATLYWYQQILGQGPKLLIQFQNNGVVDDSQLPKDRFSAERLKGVDSTLKIQPAKLEDSAVYLCASSSRDRGRGYTFGSGTRLTVV.

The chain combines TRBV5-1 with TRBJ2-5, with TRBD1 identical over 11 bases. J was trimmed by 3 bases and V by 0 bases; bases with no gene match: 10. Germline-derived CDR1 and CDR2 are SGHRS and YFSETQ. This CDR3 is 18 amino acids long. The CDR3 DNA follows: TGCGCCAGCAGCTTGGACTCATCGGACAGGGGGCGAAAAGAGACCCAGTACTTC. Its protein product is CASSLDSSDRGRKETQYF.

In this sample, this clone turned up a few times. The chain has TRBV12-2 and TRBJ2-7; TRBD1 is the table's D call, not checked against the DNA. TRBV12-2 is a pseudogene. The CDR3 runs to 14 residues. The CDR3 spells CASRPGGRAYEQYF. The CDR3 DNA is TGTGCAAGTCGCCCAGGGGGACGAGCCTACGAGCAGTACTTC.

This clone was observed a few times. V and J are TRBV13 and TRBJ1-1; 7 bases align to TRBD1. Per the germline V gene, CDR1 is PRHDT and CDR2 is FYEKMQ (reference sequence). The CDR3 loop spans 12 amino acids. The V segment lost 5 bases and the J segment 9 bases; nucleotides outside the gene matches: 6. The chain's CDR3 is CASSDTGVKAFF. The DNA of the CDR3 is TGTGCCAGCAGCGATACAGGGGTCAAAGCTTTCTTT.

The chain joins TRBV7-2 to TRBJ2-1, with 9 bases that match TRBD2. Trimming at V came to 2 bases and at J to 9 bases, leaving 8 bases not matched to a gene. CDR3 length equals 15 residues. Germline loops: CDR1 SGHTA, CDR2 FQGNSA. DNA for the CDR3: TGTGCCAGCAGCTTACCAGGGACTAGCAAGGTTGAGCAGTTCTTC. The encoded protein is CASSLPGTSKVEQFF.

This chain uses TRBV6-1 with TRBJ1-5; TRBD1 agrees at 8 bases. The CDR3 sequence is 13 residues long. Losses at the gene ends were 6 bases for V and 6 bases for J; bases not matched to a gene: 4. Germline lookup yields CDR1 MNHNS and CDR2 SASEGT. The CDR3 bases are TGTGCCAGCAGGCAGGGGGCGCGTCAGCCCCAGCATTTT. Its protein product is CASRQGARQPQHF.

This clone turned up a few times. The chain's CDR3 is CASSLGQGSTDTQYF. DNA for the CDR3: TGTGCCAGCAGCCTCGGACAGGGTAGCACAGATACGCAGTATTTT. The chain joins TRBV7-7 to TRBJ2-3; 8 nucleotides agree with TRBD1. Germline assignment: CDR1 SSHAT and CDR2 FNYEAQ (reference sequence). V trimming: 5 bases; J trimming: 0 bases; junction bases outside the gene matches: 4. The CDR3 spans 15 residues. The full variable domain, in which reference TRBV7-7 and TRBJ2-3 provide the parts outside the CDR3, is GAGVSQSPRYKVTKRGQDVTLRCDPISSHATLYWYQQALGQGPEFLTYFNYEAQPDKSGLPSDRFSAERPEGSISTLTIQRTEQRDSAMYRCASSLGQGSTDTQYFGPGTRLTVL.

The CDR3 region is CASSLTGGPTGELFF. In nucleotides, the CDR3 is TGCGCCAGCAGCCTGACGGGAGGACCCACCGGGGAGCTGTTTTTT. The chain has TRBV4-1 and TRBJ2-2, with TRBD2 matching over 7 bases. Germline CDR1 reads MGHRA; CDR2 reads YSYEKL. This CDR3 is built from 15 residues. V gave up 4 bases and J gave up 4 bases; unmatched junction bases: 6.